The clone carrying this T cell receptor beta chain was seen more than once but under ten times. What it binds is unknown. Trimming left V 0 bases short and J 5 bases short, with 13 bases between. Germline V lookup: CDR1 LGHDT, CDR2 YNNKEL (reference sequence). The CDR3 has 15 amino acids. This entry comes from a study of post-analysis software for immune sequencing data. The wider study: Clinical courses comprised relapsing-remitting, secondary progressive and progressive-relapsing multiple sclerosis.

Notes on the study in general: Compared against controls, patients with multiple sclerosis displayed significantly lower normalized Chao1 diversity. Patients carried roughly five TRBV segments more frequently than controls did, and TRBV5-6, TRBV5-1 and TRBV20-1 were among them. Analysis by F measure revealed that same-batch samples clustered strongly together.

Every TCR beta cDNA library bore unique molecular identifiers. Starting from around 0.96 to 9.9 million T cells, the study yielded about 540,000 cDNA molecules. Via MiXCR, TCRdb re-called the PCR reads, giving one row per CDR3 protein. The sample yields 450,000 or so distinct CDR3 sequences, 40% to 55% seen once. This rearrangement joins TRBV3-1 to TRBJ2-5, with D unresolved. Sequencing was carried out using blood. The receptor's source is a girl aged 10-17 years with multiple sclerosis. The chain's CDR3 is CASSQDRMEWETQYF. CDR3 in DNA: TGTGCCAGCAGCCAAGATCGGATGGAGTGGGAGACCCAGTACTTC.